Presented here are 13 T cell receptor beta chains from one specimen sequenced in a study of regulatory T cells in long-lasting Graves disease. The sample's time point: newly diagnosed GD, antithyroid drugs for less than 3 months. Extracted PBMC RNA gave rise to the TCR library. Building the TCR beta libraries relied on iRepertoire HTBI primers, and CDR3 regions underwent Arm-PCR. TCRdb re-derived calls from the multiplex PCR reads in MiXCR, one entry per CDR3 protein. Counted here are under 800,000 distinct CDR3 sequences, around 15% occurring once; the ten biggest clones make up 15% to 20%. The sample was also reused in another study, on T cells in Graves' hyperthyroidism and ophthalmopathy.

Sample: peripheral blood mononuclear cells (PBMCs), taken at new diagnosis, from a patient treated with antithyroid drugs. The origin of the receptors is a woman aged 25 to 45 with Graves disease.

CDR3 DNA sequence: TGTGCCAGCAGCCAAGATTCGAGGGGAGCGGCCACAGATACGCAGTATTTT. Translated, it gives CASSQDSRGAATDTQYF. This sequence joins TRBV3-1 and TRBJ2-3, with D perhaps matching TRBD1 or TRBD2 (5 bases each). V was trimmed by 0 bases and J by 2 bases, leaving 15 bases between them. Looked up from germline, CDR1 is LGHDT and CDR2 is YNNKEL (reference sequence). This CDR3 has 17 residues.

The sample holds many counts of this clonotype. This chain's CDR3 is CSAGTSVVPHEQYF. The CDR3 coding sequence is TGCAGTGCTGGAACTAGCGTTGTACCCCACGAGCAGTACTTC. The chain joins TRBV20-1 to TRBJ2-7, with 7 bases matching TRBD2. CDR3 length: 14 residues. From germline, CDR1 is DFQATT and CDR2 SNEGSKA (reference sequence). J gave up 5 bases and V 5 bases, and 12 bases lay outside the gene matches.

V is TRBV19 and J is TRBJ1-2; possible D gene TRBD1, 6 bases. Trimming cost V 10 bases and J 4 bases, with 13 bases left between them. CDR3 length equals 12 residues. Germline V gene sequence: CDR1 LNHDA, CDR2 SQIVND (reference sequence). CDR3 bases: TGTGCCACCGGGGGGGCAGGCTATGGCTACACCTTC. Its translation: CATGGAGYGYTF.

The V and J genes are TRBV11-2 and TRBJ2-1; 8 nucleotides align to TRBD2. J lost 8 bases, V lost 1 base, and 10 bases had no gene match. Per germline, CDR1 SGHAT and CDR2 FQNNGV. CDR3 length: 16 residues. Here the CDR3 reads CASSLGGRGGVDEQFF. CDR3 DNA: TGTGCCAGCAGCTTAGGAGGACGGGGGGGCGTAGATGAGCAGTTCTTC.

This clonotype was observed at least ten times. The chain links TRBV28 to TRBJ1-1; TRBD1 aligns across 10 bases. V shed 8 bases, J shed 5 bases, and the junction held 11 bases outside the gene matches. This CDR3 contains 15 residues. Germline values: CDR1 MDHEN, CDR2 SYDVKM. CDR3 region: CASVLSGTGETEAFF. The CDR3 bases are TGTGCCAGCGTCCTTAGCGGGACAGGGGAGACTGAAGCTTTCTTT.

The CDR3 is CSVSWRQGSDYEQYF. The CDR3 DNA is TGCAGTGTTAGCTGGAGACAGGGAAGCGACTACGAGCAGTACTTC. The rearrangement joins TRBV20-1 to TRBJ2-7; TRBD1 agrees at 7 bases. V lost 7 bases, J lost 3 bases, and 15 bases stayed unmatched. The CDR3 loop spans 15 amino acids. CDR1 and CDR2 (germline): DFQATT, SNEGSKA (reference sequence).

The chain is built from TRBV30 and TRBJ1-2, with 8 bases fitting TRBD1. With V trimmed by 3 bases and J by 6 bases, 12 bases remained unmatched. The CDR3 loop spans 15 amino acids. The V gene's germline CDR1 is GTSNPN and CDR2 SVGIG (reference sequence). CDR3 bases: TGTGCCTGGAGATTACAACTTCGGGACAGGCATGGCTACACCTTC. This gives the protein CAWRLQLRDRHGYTF.

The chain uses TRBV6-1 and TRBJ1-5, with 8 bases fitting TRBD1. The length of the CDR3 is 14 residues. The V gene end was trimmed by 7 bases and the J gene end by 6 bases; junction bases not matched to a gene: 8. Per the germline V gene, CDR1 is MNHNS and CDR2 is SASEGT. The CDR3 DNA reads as TGTGCCAGCAACCCCCCAGGGGGCGGTCAGCCCCAGCATTTT. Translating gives CASNPPGGGQPQHF.

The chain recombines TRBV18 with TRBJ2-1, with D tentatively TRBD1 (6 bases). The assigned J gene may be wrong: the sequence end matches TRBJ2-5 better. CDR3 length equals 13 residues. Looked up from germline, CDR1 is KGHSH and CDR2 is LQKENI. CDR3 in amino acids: CASSHGQQETQYF. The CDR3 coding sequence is TGTGCCAGCTCACACGGACAGCAAGAGACCCAGTACTTC.

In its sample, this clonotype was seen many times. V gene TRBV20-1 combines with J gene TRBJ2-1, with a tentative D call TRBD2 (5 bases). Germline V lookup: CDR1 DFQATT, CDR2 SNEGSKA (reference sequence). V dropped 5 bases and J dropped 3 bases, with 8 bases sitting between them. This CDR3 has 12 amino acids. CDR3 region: CSALDFYNEQFF. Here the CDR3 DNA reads TGCAGTGCTTTGGACTTCTACAATGAGCAGTTCTTC.

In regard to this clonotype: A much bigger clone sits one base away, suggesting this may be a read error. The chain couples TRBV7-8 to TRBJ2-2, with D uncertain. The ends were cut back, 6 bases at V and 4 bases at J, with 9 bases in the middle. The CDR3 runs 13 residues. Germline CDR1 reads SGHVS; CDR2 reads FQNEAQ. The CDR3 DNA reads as TGTGCCAGCAGTTTTACGGGCACCGGGGAGCTGTTTTTT. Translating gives CASSFTGTGELFF. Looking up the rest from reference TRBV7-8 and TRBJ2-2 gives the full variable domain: GAGVSQSPRYKVAKRGQDVALRCDPISGHVSLFWYQQALGQGPEFLTYFQNEAQLDKSGLPSDRFFAERPEGSVSTLKIQRTQQEDSAVYLCASSFTGTGELFFGEGSRLTVL.

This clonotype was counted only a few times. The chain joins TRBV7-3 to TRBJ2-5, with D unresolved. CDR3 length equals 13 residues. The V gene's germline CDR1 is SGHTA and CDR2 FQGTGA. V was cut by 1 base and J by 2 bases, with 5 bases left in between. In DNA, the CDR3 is TGTGCCAGCAGCTTAAATGTACAAGAGACCCAGTACTTC. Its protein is CASSLNVQETQYF. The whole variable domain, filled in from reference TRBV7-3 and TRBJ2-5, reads GAGVSQTPSNKVTEKGKYVELRCDPISGHTALYWYRQSLGQGPEFLIYFQGTGAADDSGLPNDRFFAVRPEGSVSTLKIQRTERGDSAVYLCASSLNVQETQYFGPGTRLLVL.

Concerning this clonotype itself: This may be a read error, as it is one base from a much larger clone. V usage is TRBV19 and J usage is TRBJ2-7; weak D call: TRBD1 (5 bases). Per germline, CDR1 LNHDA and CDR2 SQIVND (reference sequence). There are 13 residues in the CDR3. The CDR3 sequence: CAGSRESIYEQYF. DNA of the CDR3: TGTGCCGGTAGCAGGGAATCTATCTACGAGCAGTACTTC. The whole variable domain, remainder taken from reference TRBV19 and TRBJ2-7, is DGGITQSPKYLFRKEGQNVTLSCEQNLNHDAMYWYRQDPGQGLRLIYYSQIVNDFQKGDIAEGYSVSREKKESFPLTVTSAQKNPTAFYLCAGSRESIYEQYFGPGTRLTVT.